This T cell receptor beta chain was documented in a study of Graves' ophthalmopathy and Graves' hyperthyroidism. Amplification from RNA transcripts yielded the TCR beta CDR3 regions. First-round RT-PCR relied on HTBI primers, and a second-round multiplex PCR came next. TCRdb ran MiXCR on the multiplex PCR reads and lists one entry per CDR3 protein. This sample has about 200,000 distinct CDR3 sequences, with under 30% found just once. V dropped 3 bases and J dropped 8; count of bases not matched to a gene: 6. The CDR3 length is 14 residues. This clonotype was seen at least ten times. The origin of this receptor is a man aged 50 to 60 with Graves' ophthalmopathy. Sequenced material: peripheral blood. This chain links TRBV12-3 or TRBV12-4 with TRBJ1-2; 10 bases fit TRBD1. The CDR3 DNA follows: TGTGCCAGCAGTTTGGACAGGGGGAAGCGCGGCTACACCTTC. As protein: CASSLDRGKRGYTF.